Sequencing of this TCR beta chain was carried out in a study of T cells expressing NK-cell markers. In the study overall: It was sorted CD3+CD56-NKG2C+, CD3+CD56+NKG2C- and CD3+CD56+NKG2C+ T cells that provided the TCR beta repertoires. Serological testing identified seven of the eight sequenced donors as HCMV-seropositive and one as seronegative.

With UMIs, 5'RACE template switching was used to make TCR beta cDNA. TCRdb processed the 5' RACE reads again and assigns one entry to each CDR3 protein, with no DNA. Across about 150,000 distinct CDR3 sequences, the top ten clones capture 20% to 25% of the sample. The CDR3 length is 16 residues. Per the germline V gene, CDR1 is LGHNA and CDR2 is YNFKEQ. Sequences were obtained from blood T cells: a sorted CD56 or NKG2C T cell subset, CD4+ or CD8+ T cells, or bulk PBMC T cells (not recorded which). This receptor was identified in a man aged 18 to 70 in good health. The V and J genes are TRBV4-2 and TRBJ2-7; TCRdb outputs TRBD1, but without DNA this stays unchecked. The chain's CDR3 is CASSQDPGGGGYEQYF.